The clone carrying this T cell receptor (beta chain) was seen only a few times. Its antigen is undetermined. TCRdb used MiXCR to reprocess the 5' RACE reads, holding one entry per CDR3 protein. The sample shows some 350,000 distinct CDR3 sequences, roughly 13% of them seen only once. This record belongs to a study of T-cell memory formation after mild COVID-19. Study background: The TCR clusters were mostly specific to one donor.

The germline gives CDR1 SGHTA, CDR2 FQGTGA. The CDR3 is 15 amino acids. Trimming took 5 bases from V and 4 from J, leaving 15 bases between them. Study-level findings and limits: CD4/CD8 balance characterized clones contracting day 15 to 85, and CD4+ skew characterized later expanders.

The J gene is TRBJ2-1, the V gene TRBV7-3; either TRBD1 or TRBD2 may fit D (5 bases each). Sequenced material: PBMCs or a T cell subset sorted from them (not recorded which). The sequence was collected from a young man who had mild COVID-19 (a few samples of this study predate the infection). Cell type and time point are not known. CDR3 sequence: CASSPYGTAYNEQFF. In DNA, the CDR3 is TGTGCCAGCAGCCCCTACGGGACCGCTTACAATGAGCAGTTCTTC.